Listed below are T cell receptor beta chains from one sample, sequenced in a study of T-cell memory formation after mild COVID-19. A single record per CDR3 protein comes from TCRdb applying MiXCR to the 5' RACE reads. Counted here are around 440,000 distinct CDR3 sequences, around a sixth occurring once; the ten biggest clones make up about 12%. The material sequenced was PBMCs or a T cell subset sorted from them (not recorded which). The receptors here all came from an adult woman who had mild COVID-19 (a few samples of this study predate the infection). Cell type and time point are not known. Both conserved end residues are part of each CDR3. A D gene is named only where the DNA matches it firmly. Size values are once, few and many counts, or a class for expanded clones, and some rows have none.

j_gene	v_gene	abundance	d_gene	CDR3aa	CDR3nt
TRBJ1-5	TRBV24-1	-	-	CATSVGPGLRQHF	TGTGCCACCAGTGTAGGGCCGGGTCTTAGGCAGCATTTT
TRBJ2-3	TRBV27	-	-	CASSWGVGTDTQYF	TGTGCCAGCAGTTGGGGTGTAGGCACAGATACGCAGTATTTT
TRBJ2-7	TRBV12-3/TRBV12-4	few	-	CASRGRRYEQYF	TGTGCCAGCAGGGGTCGGCGCTACGAGCAGTACTTC
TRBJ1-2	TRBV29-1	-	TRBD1	CSVGAGGEYGYTF	TGCAGCGTTGGGGCAGGGGGCGAGTATGGCTACACCTTC
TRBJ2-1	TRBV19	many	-	CASSIDPLGYEQFF	TGTGCCAGTAGTATAGACCCACTAGGGTATGAGCAGTTCTTC
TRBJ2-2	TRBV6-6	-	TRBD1	CASSYRTDRGHTWELFF	TGTGCCAGCAGTTACCGAACAGACAGGGGGCACACCTGGGAGCTGTTTTTT
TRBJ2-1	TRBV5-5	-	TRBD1	CASSWTGGSNEQFF	TGTGCCAGCAGCTGGACAGGGGGAAGCAATGAGCAGTTCTTC
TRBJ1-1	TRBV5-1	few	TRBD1	CASSGGQGLGGAFF	TGCGCCAGCAGCGGCGGACAGGGACTCGGTGGGGCTTTCTTT
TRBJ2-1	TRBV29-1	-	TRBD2	CSVEGRALAGRMIYNEQFF	TGCAGCGTTGAAGGCAGGGCACTAGCGGGACGCATGATATACAATGAGCAGTTCTTC
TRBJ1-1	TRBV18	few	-	CASSPQDTSGTEAFF	TGTGCCAGCTCACCCCAGGACACCTCGGGAACTGAAGCTTTCTTT
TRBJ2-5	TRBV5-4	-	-	CASSLEGGSWETQYF	TGTGCCAGCAGCCTGGAGGGGGGTTCGTGGGAGACCCAGTACTTC
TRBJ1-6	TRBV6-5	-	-	CASSRGSELVSLHF	TGTGCCAGCAGCCGCGGGTCCGAGTTAGTGTCCCTCCACTTT
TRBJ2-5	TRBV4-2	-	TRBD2	CASSQDASGRKTQYF	TGTGCCAGCAGCCAGGATGCTAGCGGGAGAAAGACCCAGTACTTC
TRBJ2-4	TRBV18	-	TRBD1	CASSGTVNIQYF	TGTGCCAGCTCGGGGACAGTAAACATTCAGTACTTC
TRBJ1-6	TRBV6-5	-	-	CARKGTMLRSPLHF	TGTGCCAGGAAAGGGACTATGCTAAGGTCACCCCTCCACTTT
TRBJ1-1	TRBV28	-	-	CASSSTRRSYTEAFF	TGTGCCAGCAGTTCAACTCGCCGATCCTACACTGAAGCTTTCTTT
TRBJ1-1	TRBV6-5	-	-	CASSNGAEGPEAFF	TGTGCCAGCAGTAATGGGGCTGAGGGGCCTGAAGCTTTCTTT
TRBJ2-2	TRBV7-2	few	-	CASSLVGTRAGELFF	TGTGCCAGCAGCTTAGTGGGGACCCGCGCCGGGGAGCTGTTTTTT
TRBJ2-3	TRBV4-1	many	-	CASSQDSRRHTDTQYF	TGCGCCAGCAGCCAAGACAGCAGACGACACACAGATACGCAGTATTTT
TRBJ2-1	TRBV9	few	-	CASSVEIGEQFF	TGTGCCAGCAGCGTAGAAATCGGGGAGCAGTTCTTC
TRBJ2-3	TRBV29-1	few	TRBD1	CSVEGTVADTQYF	TGCAGCGTTGAGGGGACAGTAGCAGATACGCAGTATTTT
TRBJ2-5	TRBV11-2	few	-	CASSSTQGPQETQYF	TGTGCCAGCAGCTCCACACAGGGACCCCAAGAGACCCAGTACTTC
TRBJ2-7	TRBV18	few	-	CASSPAAGSSYEQYF	TGTGCCAGCTCACCAGCGGCAGGGTCCTCCTACGAGCAGTACTTC
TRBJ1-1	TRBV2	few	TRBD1	CASSFHRGEAFF	TGTGCCAGCAGCTTTCACAGGGGAGAAGCTTTCTTT
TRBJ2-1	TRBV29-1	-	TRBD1	CSVPGQGYSNEQFF	TGCAGCGTCCCGGGACAGGGCTATTCCAATGAGCAGTTCTTC
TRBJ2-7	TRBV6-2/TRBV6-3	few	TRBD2	CASLLAGDYEQYF	TGTGCCAGCCTTCTAGCGGGGGACTACGAGCAGTACTTC
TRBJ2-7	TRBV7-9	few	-	CASSPDVQRDEQYF	TGTGCCAGCAGCCCAGATGTACAGCGGGACGAGCAGTACTTC
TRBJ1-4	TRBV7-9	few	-	CASSPTTNEKLFF	TGTGCCAGCAGCCCAACGACTAATGAAAAACTGTTTTTT
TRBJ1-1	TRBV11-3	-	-	CASSSPVRQGTEAFF	TGTGCCAGCAGCTCCCCGGTGAGGCAGGGCACTGAAGCTTTCTTT
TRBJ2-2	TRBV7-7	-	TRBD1	CASSTIQGPTGELFF	TGTGCTAGCAGCACCATACAGGGGCCCACCGGGGAGCTGTTTTTT
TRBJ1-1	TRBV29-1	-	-	CTGQLNTEAFF	TGCACCGGACAGTTGAACACTGAAGCTTTCTTT
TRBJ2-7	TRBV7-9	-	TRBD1	CASSDYATGQGAYEQYF	TGTGCCAGCAGCGACTACGCGACGGGACAGGGTGCCTACGAGCAGTACTTC
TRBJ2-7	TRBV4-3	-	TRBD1	CASSQERSWTGAYEQYF	TGCGCCAGCAGCCAAGAAAGGAGCTGGACAGGGGCCTACGAGCAGTACTTC
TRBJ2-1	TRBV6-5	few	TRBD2	CASSLAGPAYNEQFF	TGTGCCAGCAGCCTAGCGGGTCCTGCCTACAATGAGCAGTTCTTC
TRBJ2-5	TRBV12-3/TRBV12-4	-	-	CASSRGRLETQYF	TGTGCCAGCAGCCGGGGGCGGTTGGAGACCCAGTACTTC
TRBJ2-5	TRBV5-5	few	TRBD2	CASSGRAAWEETQYF	TGTGCCAGCAGCGGGAGGGCGGCGTGGGAAGAGACCCAGTACTTC
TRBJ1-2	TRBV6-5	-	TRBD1	CASSSGTGGGGYTF	TGTGCCAGCAGTTCCGGGACAGGGGGCGGTGGCTACACCTTC
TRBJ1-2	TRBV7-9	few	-	CASSLSGVANYGYTF	TGTGCCAGCAGCTTATCAGGGGTAGCGAACTATGGCTACACCTTC
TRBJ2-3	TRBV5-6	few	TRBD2	CASSSDLAGGPDTQYF	TGTGCCAGCAGTTCCGATCTAGCGGGAGGGCCAGATACGCAGTATTTT
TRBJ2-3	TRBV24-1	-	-	CATSEVSDTQYF	TGTGCCACCAGTGAAGTTTCAGATACGCAGTATTTT
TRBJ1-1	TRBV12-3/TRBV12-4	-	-	CASSLEGRGTEAFF	TGTGCCAGCAGTTTGGAGGGGAGAGGAACTGAAGCTTTCTTT
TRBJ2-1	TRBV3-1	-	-	CASSQDASRRGNEQFF	TGTGCCAGCAGCCAAGATGCTAGTAGGAGGGGCAATGAGCAGTTCTTC
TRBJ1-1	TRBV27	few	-	CASAGDSWWSEAFF	TGTGCCAGCGCAGGAGATTCGTGGTGGTCCGAAGCTTTCTTT
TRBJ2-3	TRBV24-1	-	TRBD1	CATSTGQGADTQYF	TGTGCCACCTCAACGGGACAGGGGGCAGATACGCAGTATTTT
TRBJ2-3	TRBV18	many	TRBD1	CASSPPVGTGTDTQYF	TGTGCCAGCTCACCTCCGGTAGGGACAGGCACAGATACGCAGTATTTT
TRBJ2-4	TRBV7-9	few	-	CASTPIRAKNIQYF	TGTGCCAGCACCCCTATAAGAGCCAAAAACATTCAGTACTTC
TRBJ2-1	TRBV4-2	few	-	CASSLSGESYNEQFF	TGTGCCAGCAGCCTCTCGGGGGAATCCTACAATGAGCAGTTCTTC
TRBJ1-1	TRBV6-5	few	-	CASSYGDRLMNTEAFF	TGTGCCAGCAGTTACGGGGACCGACTAATGAACACTGAAGCTTTCTTT
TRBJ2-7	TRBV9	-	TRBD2	CASSGPGTTLDEQYF	TGTGCCAGCAGCGGTCCCGGGACTACGTTAGACGAGCAGTACTTC
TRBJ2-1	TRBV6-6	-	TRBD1	CASSYSRQGSGNEQFF	TGTGCCAGCAGTTACTCCCGACAGGGGTCGGGCAATGAGCAGTTCTTC
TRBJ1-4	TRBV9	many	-	CASSPRFTQLGEKLFF	TGTGCCAGCAGCCCCCGTTTTACCCAACTGGGTGAAAAACTGTTTTTT
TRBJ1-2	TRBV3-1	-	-	CASSHGLGDGYTF	TGTGCCAGCAGCCATGGACTGGGCGATGGCTACACCTTC
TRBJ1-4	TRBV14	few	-	CASSPTLGGNEKLFF	TGTGCCAGCAGCCCCACGTTAGGGGGTAATGAAAAACTGTTTTTT
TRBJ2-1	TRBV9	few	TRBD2	CASSVAGGSNNEQFF	TGTGCCAGCAGCGTAGCGGGAGGTTCTAACAATGAGCAGTTCTTC
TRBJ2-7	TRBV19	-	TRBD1	CASTSSGTGYHEQYF	TGTGCCAGTACTTCTTCCGGGACAGGGTACCACGAGCAGTACTTC
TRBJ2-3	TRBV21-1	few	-	CASSKASLSSSTDTQYF	TGTGCCAGCAGCAAAGCATCCCTCAGCTCTAGCACAGATACGCAGTATTTT
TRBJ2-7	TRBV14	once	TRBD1	CASSQDLGTAEQYF	TGTGCCAGCAGCCAAGATCTTGGGACAGCCGAGCAGTACTTC
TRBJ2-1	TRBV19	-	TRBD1	CASSIAGQGAHDEQFF	TGTGCCAGTAGTATCGCGGGTCAGGGGGCGCATGATGAGCAGTTCTTC
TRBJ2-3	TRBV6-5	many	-	CASGGAQDTQYF	TGTGCCAGTGGGGGGGCCCAAGATACGCAGTATTTT